This passage covers 18 T cell receptor beta chains from one sample sequenced in a study of blood T cell repertoires in COVID-19 (TCRdb year 2020). Libraries were made using the immunoSEQ multiplex PCR assay. Drawn from immuneACCESS, this table holds only the in-frame rearrangements with V and J called that TCRdb kept. Clones are partly lost; checked studies trace under half to an unresolved V gene and leave the rest unexplained. For this sample the table gives around 150,000 clones, of which more than 80% were detected only once. Just under 2% of the sample comes from the top ten. Sequencing input: peripheral blood. The receptors were sampled from a woman in her fifties or sixties with COVID-19, enrolled during active disease.

The CDR3 DNA follows: TGCGCCAGCAGCGACCGGGACTTTGCATCGTATACGCAGTATTTT. Its protein is CASSDRDFASYTQYF. V usage is TRBV4-1 and J usage is TRBJ2-3; D possibly corresponds to TRBD2 (6 bases). Germline lookup yields CDR1 MGHRA and CDR2 YSYEKL. The CDR3 contains 15 residues. Trimming stripped 5 bases from V and 7 bases from J, with 19 bases between.

The chain couples TRBV12-3 or TRBV12-4 to TRBJ2-5; D might be TRBD2 (5 bases). The CDR3 sequence is 13 residues long. Deletions cut 4 bases from V and 5 bases from J, with 11 bases between. CDR3: CASSYEGGETQYF. As DNA, the CDR3 is TGTGCCAGCAGTTATGAGGGTGGCGAGACCCAGTACTTC.

The chain combines TRBV4-3 with TRBJ1-2, with D possibly TRBD1 on 5 matching bases. V was trimmed by 0 bases and J by 4 bases, leaving 15 bases between them. The CDR3 sequence is 16 residues long. Germline CDR1 is LGHNA and CDR2 is YSLEER. CDR3 coding DNA: TGCGCCAGCAGCCAAGATCATAGGGGCCCGGGCTATGGCTACACCTTC. It encodes CASSQDHRGPGYGYTF.

The rearrangement joins TRBV29-1 to TRBJ1-1; 7 bases are shared with TRBD1. The CDR3 is made up of 14 amino acids. J gave up 5 bases and V 6 bases, and 12 bases lay outside the gene matches. Germline V lookup: CDR1 SQVTM, CDR2 ANQGSEA. For the CDR3, the DNA is TGCAGCGTCGTCGGGACAGTCAGAGGGACTGAAGCTTTCTTT. Translating it yields CSVVGTVRGTEAFF.

The table lists this clone with a count of one. The gene calls are TRBV7-3 and TRBJ2-6; tentative D call: TRBD2 (5 bases). V lost 0 bases and J 2 bases, leaving 8 bases between the germline ends. CDR3 length equals 16 residues. Germline values: CDR1 SGHTA, CDR2 FQGTGA. The CDR3 DNA follows: TGTGCCAGCAGCTTAACCCCCGGGGCTGGGGCCAACGTCCTGACTTTC. The encoded protein is CASSLTPGAGANVLTF.

V is TRBV4-3 and J is TRBJ1-1; no reliable D call. Trimming pared 0 bases from V and 7 bases from J, leaving 9 bases between. This CDR3 comprises 13 residues. The germline V gene encodes CDR1 LGHNA and CDR2 YSLEER. DNA of the CDR3: TGCGCCAGCAGCCAAGATAAGAGTAGTGAAGCTTTCTTT. It is translated as CASSQDKSSEAFF.

J is TRBJ1-4 and V is TRBV7-8, with D possibly being TRBD1 (6 bases). V lost 4 bases and J lost 0, with 12 bases in between. Germline-derived CDR1 and CDR2 are SGHVS and FQNEAQ. CDR3 length equals 16 residues. The CDR3 DNA sequence: TGTGCCAGCAGCTCCAGGGGCACCTCAACTAATGAAAAACTGTTTTTT. Protein product: CASSSRGTSTNEKLFF.

This chain connects TRBV15 to TRBJ1-2; possible D gene TRBD1, 5 bases. CDR3 length: 12 amino acids. The V gene's germline CDR1 is LNHNV and CDR2 YYDKDF (reference sequence). V dropped 2 bases and J dropped 6 bases, with 7 bases sitting between them. The CDR3 protein is CATSRQGNGYTF. For the CDR3, the DNA is TGTGCCACCAGCAGACAGGGAAATGGCTACACCTTC.

This sequence joins TRBV6-2 or TRBV6-3 and TRBJ1-6; the match to TRBD1 covers 9 bases. CDR3 size: 16 residues. J was trimmed by 10 bases and V by 4 bases; bases with no gene match: 11. Germline V gene lookup returns CDR1 MNHEY and CDR2 SVGEGT. CDR3 residues: CASSFLPGQGLSPLHF. The CDR3 coding sequence is TGTGCCAGCAGTTTCCTACCCGGACAGGGGTTATCACCCCTCCACTTT.

V gene TRBV5-1 combines with J gene TRBJ1-1; D may be TRBD1 (5 bases). CDR3 length equals 14 residues. Germline V gene data show CDR1 as SGHRS and CDR2 as YFSETQ. V was cut by 3 bases and J by 5 bases, with 14 bases left in between. The CDR3 sequence is CASSSGRGDTEAFF. In DNA form, the CDR3 reads TGCGCCAGCAGCTCGGGCCGGGGGGATACTGAAGCTTTCTTT. The complete variable domain, with remaining parts taken from reference TRBV5-1 and TRBJ1-1, reads KAGVTQTPRYLIKTRGQQVTLSCSPISGHRSVSWYQQTPGQGLQFLFEYFSETQRNKGNFPGRFSGRQFSNSRSEMNVSTLELGDSALYLCASSSGRGDTEAFFGQGTRLTVV.

The V and J genes are TRBV4-2 and TRBJ2-5, with 12 positions matching TRBD2. The J segment lost 1 base and the V segment lost 4 bases, leaving 4 bases of the junction unmatched. CDR3 length equals 16 residues. CDR1 is LGHNA, CDR2 YNFKEQ, per germline. CDR3 residues: CASSPRLAGAQETQYF. As DNA, the CDR3 is TGTGCCAGCAGCCCGAGACTAGCGGGGGCCCAAGAGACCCAGTACTTC.

The rearrangement joins TRBV5-1 to TRBJ2-2; TRBD1 aligns across 8 bases. This CDR3 is 16 amino acids long. Looked up from germline, CDR1 is SGHRS and CDR2 is YFSETQ. The V segment lost 2 bases and the J segment 5 bases; nucleotides outside the gene matches: 8. The CDR3, as DNA: TGCGCCAGCAGCTTCCCCAGGGGGCCGGGAACCGGGGAGCTGTTTTTT. Protein product: CASSFPRGPGTGELFF.

The V call is TRBV6-5, the J call TRBJ2-4, with D possibly matching TRBD1 (6 bases). Trimming took 4 bases from V and 7 from J, leaving 11 bases between them. Germline-derived CDR1 and CDR2 are MNHEY and SVGAGI. The CDR3 has 13 residues. CDR3 DNA: TGTGCCAGCAGTTCAAACAGGGACAACATTCAGTACTTC. This encodes CASSSNRDNIQYF.

V is TRBV7-2 and J is TRBJ1-5; 9 bases line up with TRBD1. Germline V gene lookup returns CDR1 SGHTA and CDR2 FQGNSA. The CDR3 has 14 amino acids. V lost 1 base and J lost 11; bases outside the gene matches: 6. The CDR3 is CASSLGQGGRAQHF. CDR3 in DNA: TGTGCCAGCAGCTTAGGACAGGGGGGTAGGGCCCAGCATTTT.

The V gene is TRBV27, the J gene TRBJ1-6; no definite D call. The germline CDR1 and CDR2 sequences are MNHEY and SMNVEV (reference sequence). V dropped 3 bases and J dropped 10 bases, with 13 bases sitting between them. The CDR3 has 14 residues. The CDR3 sequence is CASSFPAGSSPLHF. The CDR3 DNA reads as TGTGCCAGCAGTTTCCCCGCGGGATCGTCACCCCTCCACTTT.

DNA for the CDR3: TGTGCCAGCAGCAAAACCAGGGATCAGCCCCAGCATTTT. Translated: CASSKTRDQPQHF. The J gene is TRBJ1-5, the V gene TRBV4-2, with D possibly TRBD1 on 5 matching bases. Germline values: CDR1 LGHNA, CDR2 YNFKEQ. Between the trimmed V and J ends, which lost 5 bases and 5 bases, there was a span of 10 bases. The CDR3 loop spans 13 amino acids.

This rearrangement joins TRBV4-3 to TRBJ2-3, with D perhaps matching TRBD1 (6 bases). The CDR3 has 14 residues. CDR1 is LGHNA and CDR2 is YSLEER in the germline V gene. V lost 0 bases and J 5 bases, leaving 9 bases between the germline ends. The CDR3 DNA reads as TGCGCCAGCAGCCAAGATCTAGGGGGAGATACGCAGTATTTT. Translation: CASSQDLGGDTQYF.

The rearrangement links TRBV5-1 to TRBJ2-1; 7 bases are shared with TRBD2. Germline assignment: CDR1 SGHRS and CDR2 YFSETQ. The CDR3 sequence is 11 residues long. Trimming removed 3 bases from V and 14 bases from J; junction bases left unmatched: 5. This CDR3 is CASSWEGREFF. The CDR3 nucleotides are TGCGCCAGCAGCTGGGAGGGACGGGAGTTCTTC.